This T cell receptor (beta chain) was captured by sequencing in a study of tumor-infiltrating lymphocytes in localized non-small cell lung cancer. Study overall: Patients included smokers and never-smokers with various histologies, some sampled after neoadjuvant chemotherapy. Study observations and caveats: T-cell fraction did not differ between immunotypes IM1 and IM2.

Profiled with immunoSEQ multiplex PCR; TCRdb holds only in-frame clones, not every one. The profile shows about 16,000 clones, over 75% of them singletons. Note on this clone: Its antigen is not identified.

The CDR3 runs 18 residues. CDR1 is LNHNV and CDR2 is YYDKDF in the germline V gene (reference sequence). V gave up 2 bases and J gave up 0 bases; unmatched junction bases: 6. The material sequenced was lung tumor tissue. The V call is TRBV15, the J call TRBJ2-1; 11 bases line up with TRBD2. The receptor was isolated from a human donor with non-small cell lung cancer. This CDR3 reads CATSRFLAGGGSYNEQFF. Written as DNA, the CDR3 is TGTGCCACCAGCAGATTTCTAGCGGGAGGTGGCTCCTACAATGAGCAGTTCTTC.